The present entry profiles one T cell receptor (beta chain) with its context. This receptor's antigen is unknown. Base-call qualities are not available, and no considerably larger clone is one nucleotide away. Libraries were prepared through 5' RACE. Sequencing took place on an Illumina HiSeq 2500. A second roughly 6 to 11 cycle PCR used a sample-barcoded 5' primer and a J-beta primer mix. Each TCR beta cDNA molecule received a unique molecular identifier from a template-switch 5' adaptor carrying 12 random nucleotides. Each sample yielded at least 3 million CDR3-containing paired-end reads. All of the RNA was converted into first-strand cDNA using the Mint cDNA synthesis kit, with a TRBC-specific oligonucleotide serving as the primer. Following uracil-DNA glycosylase treatment, all cDNA underwent a first 18-cycle PCR with the universal primers M1SS and BC2_uni_R. The study's own analysis went as follows. Each sample was normalized by randomly selecting 1 million high-quality reads, each carrying a distinct molecular identifier. Reads with shared molecular identifiers were discarded instead of being binned into consensus sequences. MiTCR, set to a Q25 quality threshold and the strictest error-elimination algorithm, was used for CDR3 identification, clonotype clustering and error correction. A nonparametric unseen species model with Euler transformation was used to estimate lower-bound total TCR beta diversity. TCRdb trimmed public reads at Q25 via fastp, called clones via MiXCR and kept in-frame beta chains. Entries that share a CDR3 protein sequence are merged under the most common genes and DNA. TCRdb, rather than the study authors, made the V and J calls. A total of under 2,000,000 distinct CDR3 sequences appear in this sample, 49% of them only once. The ten biggest clones cover around 2.1% of the sample.

The germline V gene (reference sequence) sets CDR1 to DFQATT and CDR2 to SNEGSKA. The V end loses 6 bases and the J end loses 5 bases, and a stretch of 11 bases separates them. The CDR3, cysteine through phenylalanine, is 12 amino acids long. Kept here is only the CDR3 DNA, which spans 36 bases and is read in frame from base 1. This entry comes from a study of blood T cells in healthy people across ages (dated by TCRdb to between 2015 and 2017). In terms of the full investigation: In model experiments, template switching captured roughly one uniquely barcoded TCR beta cDNA molecule for every two T cells. The study measured age-related changes in TCR beta repertoire diversity using deep sequencing normalized with unique cDNA molecular identifiers. Four age groups were formed from the donors: young (average around 15 years), middle-aged (approximately 42), aged (62) and long-lived (approximately 78). Donors of different ages were randomly distributed across sequencing lanes to avoid experimental bias. For two donors (one aged 18 to 30 and one aged 80 or older), the study analyzed two additional independent replicas of 1 million unique cDNA reads from the same blood draw. Points the paper makes about the study in general: The percentage of naive T cells measured by flow cytometry correlated strongly with observed TCR beta diversity. As age increased, observed TCR beta diversity per million T cells dropped in a roughly linear way, and a significant reduction was already evident by age roughly 36. Compared with the aged group, the long-lived group had more naive CD4+ T cells, fewer expanded clones and increased TCR diversity, suggesting age selection. Because profiling used bulk unsorted PBMCs, naive and antigen-experienced compartments could not be compared conclusively. Because donor CMV infection status was unknown, age-related changes in expanded clonotypes were potentially confounded. Estimates of total diversity based on one million sequenced T cells were considered lower bounds and underestimates.

Systemically healthy Caucasian individuals from Russia, 35 to 50 in total and aged roughly 6 to 95 years, were included as donors. Ten milliliters of peripheral blood were collected from each donor into EDTA-treated Vacutainer tubes. Ficoll-Paque density-gradient centrifugation was used to isolate PBMCs, with at least 7 million per sample. Trizol reagent was used to extract total RNA from the PBMCs, yielding at least 6 micrograms per sample. For every donor, flow cytometry on a PBMC aliquot measured the percentage of naive CD45RAhigh/CD27high T cells. Recombination linked TRBV20-1 to TRBJ2-1; the D segment could be TRBD1, given 6 matching bases. Sequencing was done on a sample of blood. This clonotype was obtained from a woman aged 40 to 50 in good health. The nucleotide sequence reads as follows: TGCAGTGCCCCGGACAGTGACAATGAGCAGTTCTTC. Its protein product is CSAPDSDNEQFF.